This TCR beta chain is drawn from a study of PD-1 blockade in classical Hodgkin lymphoma. Each patient relapsed following autologous stem cell transplantation, and prior brentuximab vedotin exposure differed. Trimming at V came to 2 bases and at J to 6 bases, leaving 7 bases not matched to a gene. CDR1 LGHNA and CDR2 YSLEER come from the germline V gene. The CDR3 runs 14 residues. To note about this clone: Its target is unknown.

Assay used: immunoSEQ multiplex PCR; TCRdb lists only in-frame clones, some missing. This repertoire shows nearly 60,000 clones, 80% to 95% found once; its top ten account for 10%. Study conclusions and caveats: Differences between repertoires have undefined causes, possibly disease activity or prior therapy. The study found that TCR diversity rose significantly by C4D1 in CD4+ but not CD8+ cells. Newly diagnosed patients were said to have less baseline TCR diversity than healthy donors did. The study found complete responders had baseline diversity similar to newly diagnosed patients.

The sample in question was peripheral blood mononuclear cells (PBMCs), obtained before the second cycle of nivolumab. This chain uses TRBV4-3 with TRBJ2-7, with 7 bases fitting TRBD1. This receptor was identified in a human donor with classical Hodgkin lymphoma. The CDR3 DNA reads as TGCGCCAGCAGCCAACCCTCGACAGGGACCGAGCAGTACTTC. It encodes CASSQPSTGTEQYF.